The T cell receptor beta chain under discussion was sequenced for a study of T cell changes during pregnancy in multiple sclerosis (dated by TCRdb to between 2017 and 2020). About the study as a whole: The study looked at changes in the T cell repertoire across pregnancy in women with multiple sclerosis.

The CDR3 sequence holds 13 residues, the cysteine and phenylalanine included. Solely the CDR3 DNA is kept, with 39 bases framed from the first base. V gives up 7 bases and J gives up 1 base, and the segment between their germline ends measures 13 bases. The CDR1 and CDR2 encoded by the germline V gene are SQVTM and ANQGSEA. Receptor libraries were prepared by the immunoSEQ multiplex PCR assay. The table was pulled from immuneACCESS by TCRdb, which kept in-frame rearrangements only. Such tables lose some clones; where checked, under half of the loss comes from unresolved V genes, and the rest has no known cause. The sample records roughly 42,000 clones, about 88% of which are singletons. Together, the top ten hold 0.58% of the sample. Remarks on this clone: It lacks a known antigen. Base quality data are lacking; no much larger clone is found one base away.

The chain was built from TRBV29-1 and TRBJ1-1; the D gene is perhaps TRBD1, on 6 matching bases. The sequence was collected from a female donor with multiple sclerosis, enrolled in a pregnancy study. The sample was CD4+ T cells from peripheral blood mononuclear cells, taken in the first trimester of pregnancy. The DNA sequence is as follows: TGCAGCGCGAGAGCAGGGGCGAACACTGAAGCTTTCTTT. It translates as CSARAGANTEAFF.